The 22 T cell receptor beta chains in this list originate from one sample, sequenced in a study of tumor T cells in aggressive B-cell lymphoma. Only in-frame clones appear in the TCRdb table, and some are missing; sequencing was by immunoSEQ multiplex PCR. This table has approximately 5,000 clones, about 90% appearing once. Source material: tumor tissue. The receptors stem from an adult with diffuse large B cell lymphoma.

This chain's CDR3 is CASSENAVRYYTF. The CDR3 DNA reads as TGTGCCAGCAGTGAAAATGCAGTTCGATACTACACCTTC. The chain joins TRBV2 to TRBJ1-2, with D hard to call. CDR1 is SNHLY, CDR2 FYNNEI, per germline. The CDR3 covers 13 residues. V was shortened by 2 bases and J by 10 bases, with 14 bases between the two germline ends.

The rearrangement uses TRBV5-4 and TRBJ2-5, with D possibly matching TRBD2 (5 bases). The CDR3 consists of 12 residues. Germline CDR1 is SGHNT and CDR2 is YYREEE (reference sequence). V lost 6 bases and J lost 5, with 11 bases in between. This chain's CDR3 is CASTSGGETQYF. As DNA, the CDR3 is TGTGCCAGCACCAGCGGTGGGGAGACCCAGTACTTC.

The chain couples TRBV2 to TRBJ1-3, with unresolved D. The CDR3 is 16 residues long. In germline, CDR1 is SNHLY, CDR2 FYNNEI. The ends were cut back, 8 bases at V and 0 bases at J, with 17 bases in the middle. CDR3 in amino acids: CASSPRRSSSGNTIYF. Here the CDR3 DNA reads TGTGCCAGCTCCCCCCGAAGGAGTAGCTCTGGAAACACCATATATTTT.

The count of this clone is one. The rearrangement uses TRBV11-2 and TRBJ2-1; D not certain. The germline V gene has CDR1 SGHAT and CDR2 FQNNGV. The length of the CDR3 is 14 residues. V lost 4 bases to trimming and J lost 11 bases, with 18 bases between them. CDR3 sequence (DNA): TGTGCCAGCAGCTCTCGGCTAGGCACGGCCCAGCAGTTCTTC. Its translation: CASSSRLGTAQQFF. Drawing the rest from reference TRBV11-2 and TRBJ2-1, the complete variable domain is EAGVAQSPRYKIIEKRQSVAFWCNPISGHATLYWYQQILGQGPKLLIQFQNNGVVDDSQLPKDRFSAERLKGVDSTLKIQPAKLEDSAVYLCASSSRLGTAQQFFGPGTRLTVL.

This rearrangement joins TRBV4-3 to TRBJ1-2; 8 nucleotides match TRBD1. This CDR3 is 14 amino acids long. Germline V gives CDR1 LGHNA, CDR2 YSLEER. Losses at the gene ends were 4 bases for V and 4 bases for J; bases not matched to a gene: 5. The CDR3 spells CASSPETGVYGYTF. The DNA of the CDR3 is TGCGCCAGCAGCCCCGAGACAGGGGTCTATGGCTACACCTTC.

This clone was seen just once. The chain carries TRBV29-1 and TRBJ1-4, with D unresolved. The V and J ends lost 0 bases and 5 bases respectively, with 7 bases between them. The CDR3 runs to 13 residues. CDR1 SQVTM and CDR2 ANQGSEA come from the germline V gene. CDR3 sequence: CSVEEARNEKLFF. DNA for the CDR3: TGCAGCGTTGAAGAGGCGAGGAATGAAAAACTGTTTTTT. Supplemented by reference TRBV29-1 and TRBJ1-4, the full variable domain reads SAVISQKPSRDICQRGTSLTIQCQVDSQVTMMFWYRQQPGQSLTLIATANQGSEATYESGFVIDKFPISRPNLTFSTLTVSNMSPEDSSIYLCSVEEARNEKLFFGSGTQLSVL.

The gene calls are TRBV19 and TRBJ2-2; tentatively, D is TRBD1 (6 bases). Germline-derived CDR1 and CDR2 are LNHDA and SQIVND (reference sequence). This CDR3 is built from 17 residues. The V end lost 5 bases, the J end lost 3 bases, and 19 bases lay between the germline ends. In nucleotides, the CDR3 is TGTGCCAGTAGTGTCGATAGGGGGTCACGGTACACCGGGGAGCTGTTTTTT. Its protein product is CASSVDRGSRYTGELFF.

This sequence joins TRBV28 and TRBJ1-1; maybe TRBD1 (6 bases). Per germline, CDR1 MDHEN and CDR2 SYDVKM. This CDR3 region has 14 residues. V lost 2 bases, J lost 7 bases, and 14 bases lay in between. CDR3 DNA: TGTGCCAGCAGTTTACCTCCGGACAGCGTTGAAGCTTTCTTT. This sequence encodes CASSLPPDSVEAFF. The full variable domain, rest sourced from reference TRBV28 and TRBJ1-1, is DVKVTQSSRYLVKRTGEKVFLECVQDMDHENMFWYRQDPGLGLRLIYFSYDVKMKEKGDIPEGYSVSREKKERFSLILESASTNQTSMYLCASSLPPDSVEAFFGQGTRLTVV.

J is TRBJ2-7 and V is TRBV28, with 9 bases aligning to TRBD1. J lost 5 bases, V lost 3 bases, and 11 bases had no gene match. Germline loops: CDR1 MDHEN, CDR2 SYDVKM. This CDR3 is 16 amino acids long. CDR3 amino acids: CASSLGTGTGSDEQYF. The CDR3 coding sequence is TGTGCCAGCAGTTTGGGAACCGGGACAGGGAGCGACGAGCAGTACTTC.

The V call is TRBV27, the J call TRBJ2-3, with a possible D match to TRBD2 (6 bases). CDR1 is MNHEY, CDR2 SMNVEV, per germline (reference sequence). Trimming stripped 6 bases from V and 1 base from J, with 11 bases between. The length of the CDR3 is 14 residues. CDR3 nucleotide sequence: TGTGCCAGCAGGGAGGGACCACGCACAGATACGCAGTATTTT. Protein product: CASREGPRTDTQYF.

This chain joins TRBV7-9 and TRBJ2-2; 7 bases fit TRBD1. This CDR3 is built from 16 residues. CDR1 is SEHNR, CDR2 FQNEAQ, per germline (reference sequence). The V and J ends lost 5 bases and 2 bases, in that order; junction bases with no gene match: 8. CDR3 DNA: TGTGCCAGCAGCCGACCGGGACAGATCAACACCGGGGAGCTGTTTTTT. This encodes CASSRPGQINTGELFF.

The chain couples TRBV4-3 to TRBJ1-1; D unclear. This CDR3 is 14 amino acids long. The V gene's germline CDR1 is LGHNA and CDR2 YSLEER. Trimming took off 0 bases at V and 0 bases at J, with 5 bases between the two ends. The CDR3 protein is CASSQDGLNTEAFF. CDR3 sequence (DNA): TGCGCCAGCAGCCAAGACGGTTTGAACACTGAAGCTTTCTTT.

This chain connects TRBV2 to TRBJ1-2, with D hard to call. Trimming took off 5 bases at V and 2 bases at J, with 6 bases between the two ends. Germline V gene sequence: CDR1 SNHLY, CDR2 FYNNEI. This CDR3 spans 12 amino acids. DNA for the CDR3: TGTGCCAGCAGTACCCAGAACTATGGCTACACCTTC. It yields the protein CASSTQNYGYTF.

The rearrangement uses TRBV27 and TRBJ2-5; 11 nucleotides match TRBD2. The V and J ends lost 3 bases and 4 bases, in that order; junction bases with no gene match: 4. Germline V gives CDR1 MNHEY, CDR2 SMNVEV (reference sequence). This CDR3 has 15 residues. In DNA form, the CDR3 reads TGTGCCAGCAGTTTCAGACTAGCGGGACCAGAGACCCAGTACTTC. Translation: CASSFRLAGPETQYF.

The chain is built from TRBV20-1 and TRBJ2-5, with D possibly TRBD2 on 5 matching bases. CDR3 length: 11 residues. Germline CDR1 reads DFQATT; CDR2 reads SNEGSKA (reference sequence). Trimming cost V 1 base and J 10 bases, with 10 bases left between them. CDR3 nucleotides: TGCAGTGCTAGAGTTCCCGGGGTCCAGTACTTC. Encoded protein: CSARVPGVQYF.

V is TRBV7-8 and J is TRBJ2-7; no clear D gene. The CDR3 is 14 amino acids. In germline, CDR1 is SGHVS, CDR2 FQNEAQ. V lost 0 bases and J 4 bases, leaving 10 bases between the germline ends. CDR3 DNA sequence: TGTGCCAGCAGCTTAGCTTGGCCCGGGTACGAGCAGTACTTC. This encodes CASSLAWPGYEQYF.

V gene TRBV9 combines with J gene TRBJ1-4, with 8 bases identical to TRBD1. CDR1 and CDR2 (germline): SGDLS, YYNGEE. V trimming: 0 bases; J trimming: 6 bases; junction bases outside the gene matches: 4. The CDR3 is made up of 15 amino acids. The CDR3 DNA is TGTGCCAGCAGCGTAGCGGGACAGGCGGATGAAAAACTGTTTTTT. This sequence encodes CASSVAGQADEKLFF.

CDR3 sequence reads: CASSSSGEWGYEQYF. DNA of the CDR3: TGTGCCAGCAGCTCCTCAGGGGAGTGGGGCTACGAGCAGTACTTC. The J gene is TRBJ2-7, the V gene TRBV5-4; maybe TRBD1 (6 bases). Per germline, CDR1 SGHNT and CDR2 YYREEE (reference sequence). The CDR3 is 15 residues long. V lost 3 bases and J 3 bases, leaving 16 bases between the germline ends.

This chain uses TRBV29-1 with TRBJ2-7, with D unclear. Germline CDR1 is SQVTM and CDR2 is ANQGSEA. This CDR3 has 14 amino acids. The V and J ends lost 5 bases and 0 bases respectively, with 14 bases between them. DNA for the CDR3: TGCAGCGTTTATTCCGACTGGCTCTCCTACGAGCAGTACTTC. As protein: CSVYSDWLSYEQYF.

The CDR3 protein is CASSFNRASTDTQYF. CDR3 nucleotides: TGTGCCAGTAGTTTCAACAGGGCTAGCACAGATACGCAGTATTTT. J is TRBJ2-3 and V is TRBV19, with D perhaps TRBD1 (6 bases). V was cut by 5 bases and J by 0 bases, with 12 bases left in between. CDR3 length: 15 residues. Germline CDR1 and CDR2: LNHDA and SQIVND (reference sequence).

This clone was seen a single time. CDR3 in amino acids: CAWSLPLQPQHF. CDR3 nucleotide sequence: TGTGCCTGGAGTCTTCCACTTCAGCCCCAGCATTTT. The chain recombines TRBV30 with TRBJ1-5; D is unresolved. The V and J ends lost 2 bases and 6 bases respectively, with 8 bases between them. Germline assignment: CDR1 GTSNPN and CDR2 SVGIG (reference sequence). This CDR3 region has 12 residues. Complete variable domain (other parts from reference TRBV30 and TRBJ1-5): SQTIHQWPATLVQPVGSPLSLECTVEGTSNPNLYWYRQAAGRGLQLLFYSVGIGQISSEVPQNLSASRPQDRQFILSSKKLLLSDSGFYLCAWSLPLQPQHFGDGTRLSIL.

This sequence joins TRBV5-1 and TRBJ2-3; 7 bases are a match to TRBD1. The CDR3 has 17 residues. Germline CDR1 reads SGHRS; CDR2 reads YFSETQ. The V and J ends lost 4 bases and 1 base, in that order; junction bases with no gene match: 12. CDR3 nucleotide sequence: TGCGCCAGCAGCGTGCGACAGGGCAGCTCGCGCACAGATACGCAGTATTTT. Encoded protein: CASSVRQGSSRTDTQYF. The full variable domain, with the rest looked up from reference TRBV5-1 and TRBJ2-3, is KAGVTQTPRYLIKTRGQQVTLSCSPISGHRSVSWYQQTPGQGLQFLFEYFSETQRNKGNFPGRFSGRQFSNSRSEMNVSTLELGDSALYLCASSVRQGSSRTDTQYFGPGTRLTVL.